The TCR beta chain under discussion was sequenced for a study of cytomegalovirus exposure and HLA in healthy donors. Overall study findings and caveats: Judged likely to be a sequencing artifact was a cluster of highly shared sequence variants. TRBV6-2, TRBV6-3 and some other V segments were unresolvable in 87-base-pair reads.

The CDR3 contains 16 residues. V shed 6 bases, J shed 3 bases, and the junction held 11 bases outside the gene matches. Germline V CDR1 and CDR2: MNHGY, SVAAGI. A multiplex PCR was run with 60 Vbeta primers and 13 Jbeta primers. Clones were read by immunoSEQ multiplex PCR, and TCRdb kept only the in-frame ones, dropping some. The sample includes around 150,000 clones, roughly 79% of them seen just once. For this clone: Its antigen is unknown.

This sequence was found in a woman between 45 and 65 years old in good health and CMV-seronegative. Sequenced sample: PBMCs. The chain is built from TRBV6-9 and TRBJ2-5; 9 bases are a match to TRBD1. The CDR3 loop reads CASSKGDRVGEETQYF. CDR3 sequence (DNA): TGTGCCAGCAGCAAAGGGGACAGGGTAGGAGAAGAGACCCAGTACTTC.